This T cell receptor beta chain was profiled in a study of blood T cell repertoires in COVID-19. Study context: Acute and convalescent COVID-19 specimens originated in the United States, Italy and Spain. Sources were T cells, B-cell-depleted T cells, or PBMCs; the material itself was cDNA or gDNA.

Authors' analysis steps: Estimation of nucleated cell counts relied on the amplification of reference gene primers. Libraries were prepared by immunoSEQ multiplex PCR; TCRdb keeps only in-frame clonotypes and omits some of them. V and J calls and clone size follow that table, whereas D and trimming were derived from the DNA. The data show approximately 120,000 clones, more than 70% seen once. Patients at the Seattle site were enrolled during active infection and followed longitudinally. The CDR3 totals 12 residues. V was shortened by 5 bases and J by 4 bases, with 6 bases between the two germline ends. The germline CDR1 and CDR2 sequences are SGHAT and FQNNGV.

The chain couples TRBV11-2 to TRBJ1-3; D gene unclear. The source of this sequence is a woman of 80 years or more with COVID-19, enrolled during active disease. Sequenced material: peripheral blood. This chain's CDR3 is CASSPRGNTIYF. The CDR3 DNA reads as TGTGCCAGCAGCCCTAGGGGAAACACCATATATTTT. Supplemented by reference TRBV11-2 and TRBJ1-3, the full variable domain reads EAGVAQSPRYKIIEKRQSVAFWCNPISGHATLYWYQQILGQGPKLLIQFQNNGVVDDSQLPKDRFSAERLKGVDSTLKIQPAKLEDSAVYLCASSPRGNTIYFGEGSWLTVV.